The sequence of this T cell receptor beta chain was determined in a study of human T cells and chemical hapten exposure (dated by TCRdb to the early 2020s). As for the study more broadly: For sensitization, 2% DPC in acetone was applied to a roughly 2 cm by roughly 2 cm area of upper inner arm skin. Patients additionally received weekly therapeutic DPC doses to the scalp throughout the roughly 24-week study period. Patch testing on the upper back used Finn chambers containing 0.01% DPC, with scoring done after 6 days according to International Contact Dermatitis Research Group standards. Alopecia areata with under or over 50% scalp involvement, alopecia totalis and alopecia universalis were represented in the patient cohort, which was mostly female. Libraries were pooled for sequencing, and per-sample TCR yields varied mainly because of small differences in library volumes within the pool. This study followed changes in the peripheral blood TCR repertoire in vivo during primary and secondary sensitization of alopecia patients to the hapten diphenylcyclopropenone (DPC). Blood samples were taken from patients before sensitization (week 0) and then at 2, 6 and about 24 weeks after DPC sensitization. Under 30 alopecia patients gave blood for TCR sequencing at one to four time points (pre-sensitization, 2, 6 and 24 weeks). Study-wide findings and limitations: After repeated subsampling, changes were observed in the strength of the expansion versus patch-test correlation and in the threshold at which the correlation became significant. Compared with pre-sensitization or healthy control sets, expanded TCRs formed significantly more large CDR3 similarity clusters, which is consistent with antigen-driven responses. All patients had alopecia, a presumed autoimmune disease, so their immune response might differ from that of healthy individuals. The number of PT1 expanded TCRs positively correlated with patch test score, significant at thresholds 8, 16 and 32 but not 4. DPC sensitization did not change how many TCRs were above 1 in 1000 frequency, and no evidence was found of alterations in global repertoire structure.

In light of the paper, this sample's time point label describes: patch test 3, about 24 weeks after DPC sensitization. In light of the paper, this sample's treatment or condition label describes: therapeutic diphenylcyclopropenone sensitization with weekly scalp DPC. At every patch-test visit, the blood draw took place before the patch test was put on. Patients were considered eligible if aged 18 to 70, diagnosed with alopecia and deemed suitable for DPC therapy, and patients were excluded if pregnant. Total RNA was extracted from unfractionated whole blood collected in Tempus Blood RNA tubes. V is cut by 6 bases and J by 2 bases, and the space between the germline ends is 4 bases. The CDR3 runs 12 residues from the cysteine to the phenylalanine. Only the CDR3 DNA stays, 36 bases, in frame from base 1. This clonotype was detected ten times or more. There is no known antigen for this receptor. Base qualities are not provided; no much larger clone lies one nucleotide away.

The library was built by means of RACE. Instrument used: NextSeq 500. During library preparation, unique molecular identifiers were attached to individual cDNA molecules so that TCRs could be counted quantitatively and reproducibly. Both TCR alpha and TCR beta chains were sequenced from each blood RNA sample. On the study's bioinformatics: The median number of TCRs per sample was approximately 98,000, ranging from about 20,000 to 700,000. The Decombinator software suite was used to annotate the V, J and CDR3 of the TCR reads. For PS versus PT1 abundance plots, all samples were subsampled to the same number of TCRs (28,000). TCRs were defined as expanded if absent before sensitization and observed at least eight times at the 2-week time point. TCRdb trimmed public reads at Q25 via fastp, called clones via MiXCR and kept in-frame beta chains. Each record represents a unique CDR3 protein, reported with the most common genes and DNA among its rows. TCRdb's processing, not the authors' own work, is the source of the V and J calls. The sample table contains some 60,000 distinct CDR3 sequences; only one count was recorded for around 12% of them. The ten top clones hold 2% to 2.5% of the sample.

The sequencing used whole blood, collected in connection with sensitization to the hapten diphenylcyclopropenone (DPC). This sequence originates from a man under 40 with alopecia areata. Some clones in this sample may be carry-over from other donors' samples. The rearranged segments are TRBV12-3 or TRBV12-4 and TRBJ2-2; too little of a D gene remains to name it. The nucleotide sequence is given as TGTGCCAGCAGCCCCAACACCGGGGAGCTGTTTTTT. Its protein is CASSPNTGELFF.